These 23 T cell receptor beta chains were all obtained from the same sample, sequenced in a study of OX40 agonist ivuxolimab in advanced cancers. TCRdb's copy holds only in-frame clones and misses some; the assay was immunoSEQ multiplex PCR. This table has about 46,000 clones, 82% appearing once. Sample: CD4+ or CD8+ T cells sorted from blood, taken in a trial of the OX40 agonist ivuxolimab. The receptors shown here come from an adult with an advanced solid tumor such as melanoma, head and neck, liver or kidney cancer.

CDR3 in DNA: TGTGCCAGCAGTGACCCCCGGGTTCAACAGTACTTC. Amino acids: CASSDPRVQQYF. The chain is built from TRBV6-1 and TRBJ2-5; D gene ambiguous. Trimming removed 3 bases from V and 11 bases from J, with 13 bases in between. The CDR3 has 12 residues. Germline V lookup: CDR1 MNHNS, CDR2 SASEGT.

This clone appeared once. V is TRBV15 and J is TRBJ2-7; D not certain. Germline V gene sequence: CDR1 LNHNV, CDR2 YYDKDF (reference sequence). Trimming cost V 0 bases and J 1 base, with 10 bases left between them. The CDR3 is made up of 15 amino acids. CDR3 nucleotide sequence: TGTGCCACCAGCAGAGATACCATACCGTCCTACGAGCAGTACTTC. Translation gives CATSRDTIPSYEQYF.

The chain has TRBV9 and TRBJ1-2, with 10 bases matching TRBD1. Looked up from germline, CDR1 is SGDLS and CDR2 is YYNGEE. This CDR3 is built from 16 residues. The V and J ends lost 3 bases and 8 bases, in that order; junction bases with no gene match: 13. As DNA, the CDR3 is TGTGCCAGCAGCGCACCCCGGGACAGGGGACGTTCCGGCTACACCTTC. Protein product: CASSAPRDRGRSGYTF.

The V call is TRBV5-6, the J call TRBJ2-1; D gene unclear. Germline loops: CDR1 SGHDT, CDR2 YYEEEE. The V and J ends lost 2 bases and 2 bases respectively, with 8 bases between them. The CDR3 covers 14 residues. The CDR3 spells CASSFGRAYNEQFF. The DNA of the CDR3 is TGTGCCAGCAGCTTCGGTAGGGCCTACAATGAGCAGTTCTTC.

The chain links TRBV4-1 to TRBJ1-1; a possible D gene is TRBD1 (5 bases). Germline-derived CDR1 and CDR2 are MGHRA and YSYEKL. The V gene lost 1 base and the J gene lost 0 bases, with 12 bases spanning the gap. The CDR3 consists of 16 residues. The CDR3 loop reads CASSQVRQSMNTEAFF. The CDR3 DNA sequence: TGCGCCAGCAGCCAAGTAAGACAGTCAATGAACACTGAAGCTTTCTTT.

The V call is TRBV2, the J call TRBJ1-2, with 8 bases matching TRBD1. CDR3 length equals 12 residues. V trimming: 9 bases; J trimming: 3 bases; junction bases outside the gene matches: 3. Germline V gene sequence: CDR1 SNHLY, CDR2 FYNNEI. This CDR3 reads CASTTGDYGYTF. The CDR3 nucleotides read TGTGCCAGTACGACAGGGGACTATGGCTACACCTTC. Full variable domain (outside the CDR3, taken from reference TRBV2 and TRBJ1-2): EPEVTQTPSHQVTQMGQEVILRCVPISNHLYFYWYRQILGQKVEFLVSFYNNEISEKSEIFDDQFSVERPDGSNFTLKIRSTKLEDSAMYFCASTTGDYGYTFGSGTRLTVV.

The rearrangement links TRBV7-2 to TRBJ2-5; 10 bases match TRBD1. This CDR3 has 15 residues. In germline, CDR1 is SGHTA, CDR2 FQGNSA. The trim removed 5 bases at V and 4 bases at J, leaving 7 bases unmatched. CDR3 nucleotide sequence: TGTGCCAGCAGCCCGGGACAGGGGCGGGTAGAGACCCAGTACTTC. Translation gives CASSPGQGRVETQYF.

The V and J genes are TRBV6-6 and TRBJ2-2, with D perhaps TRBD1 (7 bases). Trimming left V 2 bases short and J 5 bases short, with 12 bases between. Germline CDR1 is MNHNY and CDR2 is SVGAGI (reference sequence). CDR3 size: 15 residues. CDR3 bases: TGTGCCAGCAGTTACCTGGCAGGGGGGACCGGGGAGCTGTTTTTT. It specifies CASSYLAGGTGELFF.

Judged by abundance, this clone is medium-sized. Here the CDR3 reads CASSLLAGGPTETQYF. CDR3 sequence (DNA): TGCGCCAGCAGCCTTCTGGCGGGGGGGCCGACAGAGACCCAGTACTTC. The chain joins TRBV4-3 to TRBJ2-5; TRBD2 matches at 9 bases. Germline CDR1 LGHNA, CDR2 YSLEER. The CDR3 contains 16 residues. V gave up 4 bases and J gave up 4 bases; unmatched junction bases: 10.

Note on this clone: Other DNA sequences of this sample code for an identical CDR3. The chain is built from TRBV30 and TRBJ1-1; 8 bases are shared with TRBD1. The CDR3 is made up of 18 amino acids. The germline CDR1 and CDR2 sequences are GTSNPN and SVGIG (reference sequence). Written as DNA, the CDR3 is TGTGGTACCCCGAAATTTCAGGGGGCAACTGGAATGAACACTGAAGCTTTCTTT. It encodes CGTPKFQGATGMNTEAFF.

CDR3 bases: TGTGCCAGCATCCGTTCTTCGGTCAACACCGGGGAGCTGTTTTTT. It specifies CASIRSSVNTGELFF. The chain employs TRBV7-8 and TRBJ2-2; D is uncertain. V gave up 7 bases and J gave up 2 bases, with 14 bases separating them. Germline CDR1 SGHVS, CDR2 FQNEAQ. This CDR3 has 15 residues.

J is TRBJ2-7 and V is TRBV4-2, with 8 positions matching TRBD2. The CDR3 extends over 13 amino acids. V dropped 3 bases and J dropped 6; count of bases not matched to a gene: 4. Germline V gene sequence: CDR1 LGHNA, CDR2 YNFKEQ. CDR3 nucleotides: TGTGCCAGCAGCCACGGGGGGGCGGGCGAGCAGTACTTC. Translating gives CASSHGGAGEQYF.

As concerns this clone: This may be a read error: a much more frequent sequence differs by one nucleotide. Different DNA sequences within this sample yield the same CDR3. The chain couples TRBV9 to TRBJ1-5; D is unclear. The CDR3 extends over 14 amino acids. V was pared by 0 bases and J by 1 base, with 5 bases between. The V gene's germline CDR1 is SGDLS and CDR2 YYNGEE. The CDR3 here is CASSVDGSNQPQHF. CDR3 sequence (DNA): TGTGCCAGCAGCGTAGATGGCAGCAATCAGCCCCAGCATTTT.

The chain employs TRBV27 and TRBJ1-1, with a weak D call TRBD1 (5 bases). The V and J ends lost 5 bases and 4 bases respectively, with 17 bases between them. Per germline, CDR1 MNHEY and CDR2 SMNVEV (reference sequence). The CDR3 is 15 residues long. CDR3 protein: CASSRTRGGGTEAFF. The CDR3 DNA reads TGTGCCAGCAGTCGGACGAGGGGCGGGGGCACTGAAGCTTTCTTT.

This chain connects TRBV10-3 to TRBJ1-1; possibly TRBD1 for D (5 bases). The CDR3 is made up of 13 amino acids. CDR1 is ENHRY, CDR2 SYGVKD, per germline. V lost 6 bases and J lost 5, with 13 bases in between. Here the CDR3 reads CAIRGTGGTEAFF. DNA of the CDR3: TGTGCCATCAGGGGGACGGGAGGGACTGAAGCTTTCTTT.

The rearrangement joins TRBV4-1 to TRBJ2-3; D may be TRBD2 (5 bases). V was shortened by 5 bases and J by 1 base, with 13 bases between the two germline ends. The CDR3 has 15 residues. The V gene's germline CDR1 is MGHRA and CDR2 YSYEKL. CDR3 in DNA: TGCGCCAGCAGCGCCCGACTATACCGCACAGATACGCAGTATTTT. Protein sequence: CASSARLYRTDTQYF.

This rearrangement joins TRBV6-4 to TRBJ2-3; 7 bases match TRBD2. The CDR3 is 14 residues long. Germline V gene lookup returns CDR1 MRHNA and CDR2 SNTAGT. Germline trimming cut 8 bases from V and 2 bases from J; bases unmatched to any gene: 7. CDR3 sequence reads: CASRGEEFTDTQYF. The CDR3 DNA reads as TGTGCCAGCCGGGGGGAGGAATTCACAGATACGCAGTATTTT.

This CDR3 reads CASSLGTAENSPLHF. The CDR3 nucleotides read TGTGCCAGCAGCTTAGGGACGGCTGAGAATTCACCCCTCCACTTT. The chain is built from TRBV7-2 and TRBJ1-6, with D unclear. Germline loops: CDR1 SGHTA, CDR2 FQGNSA. This CDR3 spans 15 amino acids. The V gene lost 1 base and the J gene lost 7 bases, with 11 bases spanning the gap.

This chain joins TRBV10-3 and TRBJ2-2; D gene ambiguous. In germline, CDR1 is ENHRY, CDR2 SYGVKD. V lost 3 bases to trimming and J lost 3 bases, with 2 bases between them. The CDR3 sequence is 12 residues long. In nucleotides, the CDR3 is TGTGCCATCAGTGAACACACCGGGGAGCTGTTTTTT. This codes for CAISEHTGELFF.

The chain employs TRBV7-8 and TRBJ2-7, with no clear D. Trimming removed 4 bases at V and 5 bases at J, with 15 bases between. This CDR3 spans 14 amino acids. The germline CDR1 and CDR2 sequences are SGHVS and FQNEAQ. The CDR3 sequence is CASSSARVTHEQYF. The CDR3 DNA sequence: TGTGCCAGCAGCTCGGCAAGGGTAACGCACGAGCAGTACTTC.

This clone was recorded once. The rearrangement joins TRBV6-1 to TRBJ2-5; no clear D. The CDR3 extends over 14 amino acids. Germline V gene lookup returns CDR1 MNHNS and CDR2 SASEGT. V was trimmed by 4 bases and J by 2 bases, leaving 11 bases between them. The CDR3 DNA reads TGTGCCAGCAGTGTCAGACCATATCAAGAGACCCAGTACTTC. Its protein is CASSVRPYQETQYF.

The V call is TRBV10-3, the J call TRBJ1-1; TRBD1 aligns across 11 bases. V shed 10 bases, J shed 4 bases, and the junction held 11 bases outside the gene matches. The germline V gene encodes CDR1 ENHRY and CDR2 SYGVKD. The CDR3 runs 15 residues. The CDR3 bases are TGTGCCACAACTAGGACAGGGGGCGAGGGCACTGAAGCTTTCTTT. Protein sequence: CATTRTGGEGTEAFF.

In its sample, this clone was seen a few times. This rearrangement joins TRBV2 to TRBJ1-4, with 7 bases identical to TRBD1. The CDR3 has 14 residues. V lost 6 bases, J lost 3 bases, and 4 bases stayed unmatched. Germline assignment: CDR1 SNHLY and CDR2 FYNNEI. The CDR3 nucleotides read TGTGCCAGCAGGGTTACAGGGGCTAATGAAAAACTGTTTTTT. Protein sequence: CASRVTGANEKLFF.